Detailed here is one T cell receptor beta chain. Unique molecular identifiers were used in preparing the TCRbeta library. TCRdb re-called the PCR reads through MiXCR, storing one row per CDR3 protein. The sample carries about 580,000 distinct CDR3 sequences, 23% recorded once. V was clipped by 3 bases and J by 6 bases, with 13 bases between them. CDR1 SGHDT and CDR2 YYEEEE come from the germline V gene. This CDR3 region has 13 residues. This sample was taken from a study of T-cell reconstitution after alpha-beta-depleted transplantation in children. The chain carries TRBV5-6 and TRBJ2-7; no clear D. The source material was PBMCs, mostly from graft donor cells, sampled 360 days after TCRalphabeta/CD19-depleted stem cell transplant. The clonotype comes from a boy under three years old who had a stem cell transplant for acute myeloid leukemia, so the T cells may come from the graft donor. This CDR3 is CASSSTVRAEQYV. CDR3 DNA: TGTGCCAGCAGCTCAACAGTTCGGGCCGAGCAGTACGTC.